This T cell receptor beta chain was profiled in a study of blood T cell repertoires in COVID-19. Study summary: Sites in the United States, Italy and Spain provided acute and convalescent COVID-19 samples. T cells, B-cell-depleted T cells, or PBMCs provided the cDNA or gDNA that served as material.

Germline V gene data show CDR1 as LNHDA and CDR2 as SQIVND (reference sequence). This CDR3 spans 16 amino acids. About this clone itself: A junction boundary mismatches the germline segment, possibly from a read error.

In the study's own analysis: Scientists estimated how many nucleated cells there were by amplifying reference gene primers. Assay used: immunoSEQ multiplex PCR; TCRdb lists only in-frame clones, some missing. V and J calls and clone size are given by that table; D and trimming were obtained from the DNA. The sample has 90,000 to 100,000 clones; around 80% are singletons. The V gene is TRBV19, the J gene TRBJ2-7; TRBD2 matches at 8 bases. The sample consisted of peripheral blood. This TCR was sampled from a man aged 65 to 79 with acute or convalescent COVID-19. The CDR3 nucleotides are TGTGCCAGTAGGCCCACCACTAGCGGCCGCTCCCACGAGCAGTACTTC. Translated: CASRPTTSGRSHEQYF. Together with reference TRBV19 and TRBJ2-7, the CDR3 gives the full variable domain: DGGITQSPKYLFRKEGQNVTLSCEQNLNHDAMYWYRQDPGQGLRLIYYSQIVNDFQKGDIAEGYSVSREKKESFPLTVTSAQKNPTAFYLCASRPTTSGRSHEQYFGPGTRLTVT.